The 10 T cell receptor beta chains in this list originate from one sample, sequenced in a study of beta chain features in type 1 diabetes. cDNA synthesis used the whole RNA isolate, giving expressed TCRB sequences. Clones were read by immunoSEQ multiplex PCR, and TCRdb kept only the in-frame ones, dropping some. The sample records nearly 350,000 clones, under 8.5% being singletons. Sample: central memory CD4+ T cells from blood. These receptor sequences come from a woman younger than 30 in good health.

The CDR3 spells CASSNPLGGAETQYF. Here the CDR3 DNA reads TGTGCCAGCAGCAACCCCCTAGGGGGGGCGGAGACCCAGTACTTC. V is TRBV7-2 and J is TRBJ2-5; possibly TRBD2 for D (7 bases). This CDR3 is 15 amino acids long. Germline V gene lookup returns CDR1 SGHTA and CDR2 FQGNSA. V was cut by 5 bases and J by 5 bases, with 18 bases left in between. Combining the CDR3 with reference TRBV7-2 and TRBJ2-5 gives the whole variable domain GAGVSQSPSNKVTEKGKDVELRCDPISGHTALYWYRQSLGQGLEFLIYFQGNSAPDKSGLPSDRFSAERTGGSVSTLTIQRTQQEDSAVYLCASSNPLGGAETQYFGPGTRLLVL.

In its sample, this clone was seen a few times. The chain has TRBV13 and TRBJ2-2, with D possibly called TRBD1 or TRBD2 (5 bases each). This CDR3 has 14 amino acids. The germline V gene has CDR1 PRHDT and CDR2 FYEKMQ (reference sequence). The V end was cut by 1 base, the J end by 3 bases, with 6 bases between. The CDR3 DNA reads TGTGCCAGCAGCTTAGTGGGGGACACCGGGGAGCTGTTTTTT. Translation: CASSLVGDTGELFF.

This clone came up a few times. The chain is built from TRBV7-3 and TRBJ2-1; D might be TRBD1 or TRBD2, each matching 5 bases. Germline-derived CDR1 and CDR2 are SGHTA and FQGTGA. The CDR3 is made up of 17 amino acids. V dropped 5 bases and J dropped 5 bases, with 22 bases sitting between them. This CDR3 reads CASSRYGTADRNNEQFF. The CDR3 coding sequence is TGTGCCAGCAGCAGATACGGGACGGCGGACCGCAACAATGAGCAGTTCTTC.

This clone was recorded a few times. V gene TRBV5-4 combines with J gene TRBJ2-7, with TRBD2 matching 8 bases. Looked up from germline, CDR1 is SGHNT and CDR2 is YYREEE (reference sequence). V shed 4 bases and J 6 bases; nucleotides not matched to a gene: 12. The CDR3 spans 15 residues. DNA for the CDR3: TGTGCCAGCAGCCCAACCGGGACTAGTACCTCCGAGCAGTACTTC. Translation: CASSPTGTSTSEQYF.

The chain uses TRBV9 and TRBJ2-7, with TRBD1 as a possible D gene (5 bases). Trimming left V 2 bases short and J 9 bases short, with 24 bases between. This CDR3 has 16 amino acids. CDR1 and CDR2 (germline): SGDLS, YYNGEE. The CDR3 sequence: CASSVDSNSLGAAQYF. DNA of the CDR3: TGTGCCAGCAGCGTCGACAGTAACAGTTTAGGGGCGGCGCAGTACTTC.

This clone was counted between two and nine times. V and J are TRBV19 and TRBJ2-1, with unresolved D. The V end lost 4 bases, the J end lost 6 bases, and 19 bases lay between the germline ends. The germline CDR1 and CDR2 sequences are LNHDA and SQIVND (reference sequence). The CDR3 has 16 amino acids. This CDR3 is CASSKSVNSWGNEQFF. The CDR3 nucleotides read TGTGCCAGTAGTAAAAGTGTGAACTCCTGGGGCAATGAGCAGTTCTTC.

The J gene is TRBJ2-1, the V gene TRBV11-2, with 9 nucleotides matching TRBD2. Per germline, CDR1 SGHAT and CDR2 FQNNGV. CDR3 length equals 14 residues. V dropped 0 bases and J dropped 13; count of bases not matched to a gene: 7. The CDR3 coding sequence is TGTGCCAGCAGCTTAGAAGAGGCTAGCGGGACCCAGTTCTTC. This encodes CASSLEEASGTQFF. Using reference TRBV11-2 and TRBJ2-1 for the parts outside the CDR3, the full variable domain is EAGVAQSPRYKIIEKRQSVAFWCNPISGHATLYWYQQILGQGPKLLIQFQNNGVVDDSQLPKDRFSAERLKGVDSTLKIQPAKLEDSAVYLCASSLEEASGTQFFGPGTRLTVL.

In its sample, this clone was seen a few times. A far larger clone lies a single base away; this is likely a read error. Within the sample, other DNA sequences also encode this same CDR3. The V call is TRBV11-2, the J call TRBJ2-7; no clear D. This CDR3 comprises 11 residues. The V gene lost 6 bases and the J gene lost 3 bases, with 6 bases spanning the gap. Per germline, CDR1 SGHAT and CDR2 FQNNGV. The CDR3 here is CASSSHYEQYF. The CDR3, as DNA: TGTGCCAGCAGTTCCCACTACGAGCAGTACTTC.

This sequence joins TRBV7-8 and TRBJ2-7, with 11 bases fitting TRBD2. Trimming at V came to 5 bases and at J to 3 bases, leaving 9 bases not matched to a gene. This CDR3 spans 16 amino acids. The germline CDR1 and CDR2 sequences are SGHVS and FQNEAQ. CDR3 residues: CASSTFSGRALYEQYF. CDR3 coding DNA: TGTGCCAGCAGCACATTTAGCGGGAGGGCTCTCTACGAGCAGTACTTC.

This clone was seen more than once but under ten times. The V and J genes are TRBV28 and TRBJ1-3; no clear D gene. With 7 bases removed from V and 0 bases from J, the gap between germline ends came to 10 bases. CDR3 length equals 14 residues. Germline CDR1 MDHEN, CDR2 SYDVKM. Here the CDR3 DNA reads TGTGCCAGCACCTGGGCTCTCTCTGGAAACACCATATATTTT. Residues: CASTWALSGNTIYF.